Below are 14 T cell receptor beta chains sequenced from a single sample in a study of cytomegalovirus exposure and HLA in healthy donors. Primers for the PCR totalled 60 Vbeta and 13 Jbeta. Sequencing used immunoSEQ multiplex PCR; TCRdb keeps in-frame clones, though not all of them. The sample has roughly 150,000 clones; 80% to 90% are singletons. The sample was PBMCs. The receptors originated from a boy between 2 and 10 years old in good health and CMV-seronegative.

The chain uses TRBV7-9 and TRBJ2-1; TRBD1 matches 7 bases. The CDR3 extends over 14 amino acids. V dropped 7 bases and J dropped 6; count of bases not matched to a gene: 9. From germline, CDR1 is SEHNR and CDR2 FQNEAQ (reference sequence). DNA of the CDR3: TGTGCCAGCATCCCCCGGACAGGAAGCAATGAGCAGTTCTTC. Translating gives CASIPRTGSNEQFF.

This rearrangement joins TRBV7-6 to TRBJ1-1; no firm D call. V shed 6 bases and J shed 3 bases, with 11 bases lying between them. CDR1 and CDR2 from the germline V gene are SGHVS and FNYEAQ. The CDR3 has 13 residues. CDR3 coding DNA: TGTGCCAGCAGTAAAGGCCAGGACACTGAAGCTTTCTTT. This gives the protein CASSKGQDTEAFF.

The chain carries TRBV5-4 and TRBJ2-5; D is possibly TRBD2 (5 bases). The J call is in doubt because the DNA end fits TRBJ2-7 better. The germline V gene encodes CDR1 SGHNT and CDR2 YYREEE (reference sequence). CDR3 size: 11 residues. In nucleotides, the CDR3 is TGTGCCAGCAGCTTCGGAGGCGAGCAGTACTTC. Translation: CASSFGGEQYF.

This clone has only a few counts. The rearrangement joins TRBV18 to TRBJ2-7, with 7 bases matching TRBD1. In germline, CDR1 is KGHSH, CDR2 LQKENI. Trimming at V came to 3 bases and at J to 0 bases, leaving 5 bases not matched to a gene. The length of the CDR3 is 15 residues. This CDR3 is CASSPPDRSSYEQYF. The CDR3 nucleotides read TGTGCCAGCTCACCGCCGGACAGGAGCTCCTACGAGCAGTACTTC.

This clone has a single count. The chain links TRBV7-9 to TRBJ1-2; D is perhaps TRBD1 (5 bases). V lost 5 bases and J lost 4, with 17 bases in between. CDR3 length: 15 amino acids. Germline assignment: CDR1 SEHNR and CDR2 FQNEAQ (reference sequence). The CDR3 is CASSQGGLGFYGYTF. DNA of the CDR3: TGTGCCAGCAGCCAGGGAGGGCTAGGTTTCTATGGCTACACCTTC. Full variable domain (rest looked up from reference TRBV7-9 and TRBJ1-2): DTGVSQNPRHKITKRGQNVTFRCDPISEHNRLYWYRQTLGQGPEFLTYFQNEAQLEKSRLLSDRFSAERPKGSFSTLEIQRTEQGDSAMYLCASSQGGLGFYGYTFGSGTRLTVV.

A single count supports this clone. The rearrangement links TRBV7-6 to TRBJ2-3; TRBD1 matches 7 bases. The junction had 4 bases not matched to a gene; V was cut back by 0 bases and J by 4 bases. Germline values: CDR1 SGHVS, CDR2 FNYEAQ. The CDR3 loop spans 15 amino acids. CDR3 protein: CASSLATGWSDTQYF. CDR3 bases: TGTGCCAGCAGCTTAGCGACAGGGTGGTCAGATACGCAGTATTTT.

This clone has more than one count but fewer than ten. The CDR3 sequence: CATGTGGASAEKLFF. The CDR3 DNA reads TGCGCCACAGGGACAGGGGGCGCTTCAGCTGAAAAACTGTTTTTT. J is TRBJ1-4 and V is TRBV10-1; the match to TRBD1 covers 12 bases. CDR1 WNHNN and CDR2 SYGVQD come from the germline V gene (reference sequence). J lost 7 bases, V lost 10 bases, and 10 bases had no gene match. The length of the CDR3 is 15 residues.

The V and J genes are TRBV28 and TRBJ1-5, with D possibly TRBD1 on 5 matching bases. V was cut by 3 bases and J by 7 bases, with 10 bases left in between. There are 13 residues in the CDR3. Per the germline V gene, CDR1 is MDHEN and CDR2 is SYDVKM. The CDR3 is CASSLLGLQPQHF. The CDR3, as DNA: TGTGCCAGCAGTTTGCTGGGGCTCCAGCCCCAGCATTTT.

The DNA of the CDR3 is TGTGCCGGATCGGGACTAGCGGAGAACTCCGAGCAGTACTTC. Translating it yields CAGSGLAENSEQYF. This chain links TRBV30 with TRBJ2-7, with TRBD2 identical over 11 bases. This CDR3 comprises 14 residues. CDR1 and CDR2 (germline): GTSNPN, SVGIG (reference sequence). The V segment lost 8 bases and the J segment 6 bases; nucleotides outside the gene matches: 12.

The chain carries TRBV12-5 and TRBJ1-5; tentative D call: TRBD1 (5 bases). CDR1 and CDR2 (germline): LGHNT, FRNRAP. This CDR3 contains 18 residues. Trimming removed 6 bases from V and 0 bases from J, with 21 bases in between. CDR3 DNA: TGTGCTAGTGGCGTGGGTGGGTGGGGGGGGAATAGCAATCAGCCCCAGCATTTT. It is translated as CASGVGGWGGNSNQPQHF.

The CDR3 DNA is TGCGCCAGCAGCCCAGACATTTACAATGAGCAGTTCTTC. Protein: CASSPDIYNEQFF. The gene calls are TRBV5-1 and TRBJ2-1; D gene unclear. V lost 4 bases, J lost 4 bases, and 9 bases lay in between. Germline loops: CDR1 SGHRS, CDR2 YFSETQ. The CDR3 extends over 13 amino acids.

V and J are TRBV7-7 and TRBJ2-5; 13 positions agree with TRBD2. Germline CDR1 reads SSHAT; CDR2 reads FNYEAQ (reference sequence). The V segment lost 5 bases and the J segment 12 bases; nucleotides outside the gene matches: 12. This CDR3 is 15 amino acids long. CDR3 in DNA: TGTGCCAGCAGCCCTGCTTCTGGACTAGCGGGAGTGAAGTACTTC. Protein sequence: CASSPASGLAGVKYF.

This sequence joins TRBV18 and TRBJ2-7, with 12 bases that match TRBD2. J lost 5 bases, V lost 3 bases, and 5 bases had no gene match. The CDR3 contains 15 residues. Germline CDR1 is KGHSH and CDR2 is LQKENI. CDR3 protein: CASSPGTSGFDEQYF. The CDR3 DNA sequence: TGTGCCAGCTCACCCGGGACTAGCGGGTTTGACGAGCAGTACTTC.

This chain's CDR3 is CASSLFLLDRRSYEQYF. The CDR3, as DNA: TGTGCCAGCAGCTTATTTTTGCTTGACAGGCGCTCCTACGAGCAGTACTTC. This rearrangement joins TRBV5-6 to TRBJ2-7; maybe TRBD1 (6 bases). The CDR3 loop spans 17 amino acids. The ends were cut back, 2 bases at V and 0 bases at J, with 18 bases in the middle. Per germline, CDR1 SGHDT and CDR2 YYEEEE.